Below are 15 T cell receptor beta chains sequenced from a single sample in a study of cytomegalovirus exposure and HLA in healthy donors. The primer mix had 60 Vbeta and 13 Jbeta primers. Only in-frame clones appear in the TCRdb table, and some are missing; sequencing was by immunoSEQ multiplex PCR. The data hold just under 80,000 clones, with nearly 80% observed a single time. The sequenced sample was PBMCs. The receptors derive from a man aged 35 to 55 in good health and CMV-seronegative.

CDR3 nucleotide sequence: TGTGCCAGCTCACCGCCGGGGGGAGCGGGAATAGAGCAGTTCTTC. This translates into CASSPPGGAGIEQFF. The chain has TRBV18 and TRBJ2-1, with 7 bases fitting TRBD2. J gave up 10 bases and V 3 bases, and 12 bases lay outside the gene matches. The CDR3 runs 15 residues. Germline CDR1 KGHSH, CDR2 LQKENI.

On this clone: Other DNA sequences in this sample translate to the same CDR3. The chain links TRBV19 to TRBJ1-5, with 7 bases that match TRBD1. Germline values: CDR1 LNHDA, CDR2 SQIVND (reference sequence). This CDR3 is 14 amino acids long. The V and J ends lost 3 bases and 2 bases, in that order; junction bases with no gene match: 1. In nucleotides, the CDR3 is TGTGCCAGTAGTATTACAGGGGGCAATCAGCCCCAGCATTTT. Translated: CASSITGGNQPQHF.

The chain carries TRBV28 and TRBJ2-1, with 10 bases matching TRBD2. Trimming at V came to 3 bases and at J to 3 bases, leaving 11 bases not matched to a gene. The germline V gene has CDR1 MDHEN and CDR2 SYDVKM. The CDR3 runs 18 residues. The CDR3 DNA reads as TGTGCCAGCAGTTTCAAGTCCGCTAGCGGGAGCTACTACAATGAGCAGTTCTTC. Its translation is CASSFKSASGSYYNEQFF.

The J gene is TRBJ2-1, the V gene TRBV5-6; D unresolved. The CDR3 loop spans 11 amino acids. Deletions cut 4 bases from V and 10 bases from J, with 9 bases between. Germline CDR1 SGHDT, CDR2 YYEEEE. The CDR3 spells CASSRLEEQFF. The CDR3 DNA sequence: TGTGCCAGCAGCCGCCTTGAGGAGCAGTTCTTC.

The chain combines TRBV7-6 with TRBJ1-5, with TRBD1 matching 7 bases. CDR3 length: 17 residues. V lost 1 base, J lost 1 base, and 7 bases stayed unmatched. The germline CDR1 and CDR2 sequences are SGHVS and FNYEAQ. The CDR3 DNA reads TGTGCCAGCAGCTTAGAGGGGGCGGGGCAGAGCAATCAGCCCCAGCATTTT. Its protein product is CASSLEGAGQSNQPQHF.

The chain carries TRBV10-3 and TRBJ1-2, with D possibly TRBD1 on 5 matching bases. With 8 bases removed from V and 4 bases from J, the gap between germline ends came to 8 bases. This CDR3 region has 11 residues. The germline V gene encodes CDR1 ENHRY and CDR2 SYGVKD. CDR3 bases: TGTGCCATCCGGACACCCTATGGCTACACCTTC. It translates to CAIRTPYGYTF.

V is TRBV10-3 and J is TRBJ1-1; D may be TRBD1 (5 bases). CDR3 size: 13 residues. V was shortened by 0 bases and J by 8 bases, with 10 bases between the two germline ends. From germline, CDR1 is ENHRY and CDR2 SYGVKD. For the CDR3, the DNA is TGTGCCATCAGTGAGTCGACAGCTTCCGAAGCTTTCTTT. Its protein product is CAISESTASEAFF.

The chain recombines TRBV5-1 with TRBJ2-2, with D hard to call. The CDR3 has 13 residues. V gave up 1 base and J gave up 3 bases, with 4 bases separating them. CDR1 and CDR2 (germline): SGHRS, YFSETQ. The CDR3 is CASSLSDTGELFF. CDR3 DNA sequence: TGCGCCAGCAGCTTGTCAGACACCGGGGAGCTGTTTTTT.

This chain joins TRBV6-5 and TRBJ1-3, with 7 bases matching TRBD1. Trimming at V came to 2 bases and at J to 2 bases, leaving 6 bases not matched to a gene. CDR1 MNHEY and CDR2 SVGAGI come from the germline V gene. There are 16 residues in the CDR3. The CDR3 sequence: CASSYRQGVAGNTIYF. The CDR3 DNA is TGTGCCAGCAGTTACCGACAGGGAGTAGCTGGAAACACCATATATTTT.

V usage is TRBV7-2 and J usage is TRBJ1-2; 10 nucleotides align to TRBD1. The junction had 4 bases not matched to a gene; V was cut back by 1 base and J by 8 bases. The CDR3 is made up of 14 amino acids. In germline, CDR1 is SGHTA, CDR2 FQGNSA. CDR3: CASSLGGQGKGYTF. The CDR3 bases are TGTGCCAGCAGCTTAGGGGGACAGGGGAAAGGCTACACCTTC.

This sequence joins TRBV14 and TRBJ2-6, with D possibly being TRBD2 (5 bases). Germline V lookup: CDR1 SGHDN, CDR2 FVKESK. V lost 0 bases, J lost 0 bases, and 12 bases lay in between. The CDR3 contains 18 residues. CDR3 sequence reads: CASSQEAGWGSGANVLTF. The CDR3 DNA reads TGTGCCAGCAGCCAAGAGGCGGGTTGGGGCTCTGGGGCCAACGTCCTGACTTTC.

CDR3 residues: CASSPGLAGGRRYF. As DNA, the CDR3 is TGCGCCAGCAGCCCGGGACTAGCGGGAGGAAGAAGGTACTTC. V usage is TRBV4-3 and J usage is TRBJ2-4; 15 bases fit TRBD2. Per the germline V gene, CDR1 is LGHNA and CDR2 is YSLEER. There are 14 residues in the CDR3. Trimming at V came to 4 bases and at J to 15 bases, leaving 7 bases not matched to a gene.

The chain has TRBV28 and TRBJ2-2; the D gene is possibly TRBD2 (5 bases). The CDR3 consists of 15 residues. Germline CDR1 MDHEN, CDR2 SYDVKM. The V end was cut by 6 bases, the J end by 1 base, with 12 bases between. CDR3: CASSPGTGNTGELFF. The DNA for the CDR3 is TGTGCCAGCAGCCCGGGAACGGGGAACACCGGGGAGCTGTTTTTT.

DNA for the CDR3: TGTGCCTGGATTCGCGGGAACACCATATATTTT. The encoded protein is CAWIRGNTIYF. The genes are TRBV30 and TRBJ1-3, with no clear D. The germline V and J ends were trimmed by 4 bases and 7 bases, with 8 bases remaining between them. CDR1 and CDR2 from the germline V gene are GTSNPN and SVGIG (reference sequence). CDR3 length equals 11 residues.

This clone has a handful of counts. J is TRBJ2-7 and V is TRBV30, with TRBD1 matching 9 bases. The germline V gene has CDR1 GTSNPN and CDR2 SVGIG (reference sequence). There are 12 residues in the CDR3. V gave up 5 bases and J gave up 7 bases; unmatched junction bases: 6. CDR3 region: CAWSGTGWEQYF. Here the CDR3 DNA reads TGTGCCTGGTCCGGGACAGGGTGGGAGCAGTACTTC.